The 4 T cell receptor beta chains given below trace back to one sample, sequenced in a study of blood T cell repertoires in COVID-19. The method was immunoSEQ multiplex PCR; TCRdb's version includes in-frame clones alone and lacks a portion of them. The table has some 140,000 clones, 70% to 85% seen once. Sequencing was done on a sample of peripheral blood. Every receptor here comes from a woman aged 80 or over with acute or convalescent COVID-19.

The CDR3 bases are TGTGCCAGCAGCTTAATCGATGGCGGCGAGCAGTACTTC. Translation gives CASSLIDGGEQYF. The genes are TRBV7-3 and TRBJ2-7, with D uncertain. CDR3 length: 13 residues. Per germline, CDR1 SGHTA and CDR2 FQGTGA. V shed 1 base and J shed 6 bases, with 10 bases lying between them.

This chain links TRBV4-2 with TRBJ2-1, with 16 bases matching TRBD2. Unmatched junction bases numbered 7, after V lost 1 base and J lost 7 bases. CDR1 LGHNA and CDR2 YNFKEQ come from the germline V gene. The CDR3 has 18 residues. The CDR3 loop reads CASSQAGTSGGAVNEQFF. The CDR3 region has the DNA TGTGCCAGCAGCCAAGCCGGGACTAGCGGGGGGGCCGTAAATGAGCAGTTCTTC.

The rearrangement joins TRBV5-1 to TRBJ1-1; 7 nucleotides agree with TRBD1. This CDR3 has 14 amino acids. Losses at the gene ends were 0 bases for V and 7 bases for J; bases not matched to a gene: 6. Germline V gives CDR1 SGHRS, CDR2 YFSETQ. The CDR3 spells CASSLGGTVDEAFF. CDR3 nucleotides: TGCGCCAGCAGCTTGGGTGGGACAGTTGATGAAGCTTTCTTT.

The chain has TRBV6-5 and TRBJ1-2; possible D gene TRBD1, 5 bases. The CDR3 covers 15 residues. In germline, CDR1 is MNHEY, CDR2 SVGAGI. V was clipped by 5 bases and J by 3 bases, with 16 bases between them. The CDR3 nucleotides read TGTGCCAGCAGTATTATGCAGGGTTTTGACTATGGCTACACCTTC. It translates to CASSIMQGFDYGYTF.